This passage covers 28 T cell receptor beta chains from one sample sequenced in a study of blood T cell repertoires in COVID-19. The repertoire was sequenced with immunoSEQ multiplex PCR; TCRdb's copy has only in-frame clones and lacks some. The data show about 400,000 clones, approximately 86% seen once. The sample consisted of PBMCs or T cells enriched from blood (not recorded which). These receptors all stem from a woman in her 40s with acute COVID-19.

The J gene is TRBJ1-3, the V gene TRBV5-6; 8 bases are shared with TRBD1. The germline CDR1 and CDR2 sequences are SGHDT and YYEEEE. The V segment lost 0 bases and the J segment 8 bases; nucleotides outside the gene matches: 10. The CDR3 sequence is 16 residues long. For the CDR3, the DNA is TGTGCCAGCAGCTTGGCCGGGACAGGCCGCTTTCACACCATATATTTT. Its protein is CASSLAGTGRFHTIYF.

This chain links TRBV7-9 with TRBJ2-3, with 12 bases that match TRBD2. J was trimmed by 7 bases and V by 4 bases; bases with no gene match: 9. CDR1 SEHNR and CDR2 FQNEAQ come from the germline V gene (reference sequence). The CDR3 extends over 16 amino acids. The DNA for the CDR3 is TGTGCCAGCAGCTCCGATCCTAGCGGGGGGGCCCATACGCAGTATTTT. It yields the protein CASSSDPSGGAHTQYF.

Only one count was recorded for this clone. CDR3 residues: CASSHRTSGGVDTQYF. CDR3 coding DNA: TGTGCCAGCAGCCATAGGACTAGCGGGGGGGTAGATACGCAGTATTTT. The genes are TRBV13 and TRBJ2-3; 15 positions agree with TRBD2. Germline loops: CDR1 PRHDT, CDR2 FYEKMQ (reference sequence). This CDR3 contains 16 residues. J was trimmed by 5 bases and V by 5 bases; bases with no gene match: 5.

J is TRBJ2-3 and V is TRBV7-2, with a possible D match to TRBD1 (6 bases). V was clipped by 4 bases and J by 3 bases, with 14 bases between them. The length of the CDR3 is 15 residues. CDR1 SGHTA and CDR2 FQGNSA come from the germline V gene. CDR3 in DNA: TGTGCCAGCAGCTCGAATTCCGGGACAACAGATACGCAGTATTTT. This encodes CASSSNSGTTDTQYF.

The CDR3 region is CASSSQGVLETQYF. The CDR3 nucleotides read TGTGCCAGCAGCTCTCAGGGTGTCCTGGAGACCCAGTACTTC. The chain combines TRBV5-4 with TRBJ2-5; possibly TRBD1 for D (5 bases). Trimming removed 3 bases from V and 5 bases from J, with 14 bases in between. The CDR3 extends over 14 amino acids. Germline values: CDR1 SGHNT, CDR2 YYREEE (reference sequence). The complete variable domain, with remaining parts taken from reference TRBV5-4 and TRBJ2-5, reads ETGVTQSPTHLIKTRGQQVTLRCSSQSGHNTVSWYQQALGQGPQFIFQYYREEENGRGNFPPRFSGLQFPNYSSELNVNALELDDSALYLCASSSQGVLETQYFGPGTRLLVL.

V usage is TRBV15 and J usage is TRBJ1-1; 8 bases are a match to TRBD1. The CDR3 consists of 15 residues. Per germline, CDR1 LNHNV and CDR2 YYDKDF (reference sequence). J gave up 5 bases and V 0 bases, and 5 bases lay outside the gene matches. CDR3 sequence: CATSRETGGGTEAFF. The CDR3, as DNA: TGTGCCACCAGCAGAGAAACAGGGGGAGGAACTGAAGCTTTCTTT.

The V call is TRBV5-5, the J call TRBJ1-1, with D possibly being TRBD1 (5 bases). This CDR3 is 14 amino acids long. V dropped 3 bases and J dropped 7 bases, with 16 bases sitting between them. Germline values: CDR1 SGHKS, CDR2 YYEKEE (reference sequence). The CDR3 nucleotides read TGTGCCAGCAGCTCCCTGGGGGGACCGGTTGAAGCTTTCTTT. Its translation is CASSSLGGPVEAFF.

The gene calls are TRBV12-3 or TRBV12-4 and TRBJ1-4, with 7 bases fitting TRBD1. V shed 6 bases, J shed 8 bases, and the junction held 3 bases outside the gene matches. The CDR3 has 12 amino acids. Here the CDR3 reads CASREDREKLFF. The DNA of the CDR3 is TGTGCCAGCAGGGAGGACAGGGAAAAACTGTTTTTT.

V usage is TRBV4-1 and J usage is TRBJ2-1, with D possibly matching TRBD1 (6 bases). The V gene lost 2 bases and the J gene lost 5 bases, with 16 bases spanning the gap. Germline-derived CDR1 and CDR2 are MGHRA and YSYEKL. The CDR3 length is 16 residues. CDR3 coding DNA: TGCGCCAGCAGCCAAACGGACAGTAAAGTTGACAATGAGCAGTTCTTC. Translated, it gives CASSQTDSKVDNEQFF.

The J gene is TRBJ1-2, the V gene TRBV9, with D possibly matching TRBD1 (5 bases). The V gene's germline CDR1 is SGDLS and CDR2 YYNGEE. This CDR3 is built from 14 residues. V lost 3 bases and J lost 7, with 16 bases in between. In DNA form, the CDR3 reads TGTGCCAGCAGCGCTAATGCAGGGAAGGGTGGCTACACCTTC. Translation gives CASSANAGKGGYTF.

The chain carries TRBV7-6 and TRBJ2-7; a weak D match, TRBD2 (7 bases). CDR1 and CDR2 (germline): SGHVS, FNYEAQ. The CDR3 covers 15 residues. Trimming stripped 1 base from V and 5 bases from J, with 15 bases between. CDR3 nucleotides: TGTGCCAGCAGCTTAGGGGGGGGGCCTTTAAACGAGCAGTACTTC. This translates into CASSLGGGPLNEQYF.

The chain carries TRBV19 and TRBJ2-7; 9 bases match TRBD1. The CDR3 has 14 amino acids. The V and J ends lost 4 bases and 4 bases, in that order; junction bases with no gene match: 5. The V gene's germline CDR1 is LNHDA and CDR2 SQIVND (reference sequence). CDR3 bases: TGTGCCAGTAGTACTGACAGGGGGGATTACGAGCAGTACTTC. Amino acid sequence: CASSTDRGDYEQYF.

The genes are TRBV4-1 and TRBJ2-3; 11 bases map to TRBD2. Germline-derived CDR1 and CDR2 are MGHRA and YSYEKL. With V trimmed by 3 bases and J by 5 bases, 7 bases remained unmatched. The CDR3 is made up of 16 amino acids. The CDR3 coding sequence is TGCGCCAGCAGCCAGCTAGCGGGGGGTGCCGTAGATACGCAGTATTTT. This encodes CASSQLAGGAVDTQYF.

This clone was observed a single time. For the CDR3, the DNA is TGTGCCAGCAAGGGGACAGGGTACACTGAAGCTTTCTTT. Residues: CASKGTGYTEAFF. The V gene is TRBV6-5, the J gene TRBJ1-1; the match to TRBD1 covers 9 bases. The V and J ends lost 7 bases and 3 bases, in that order; junction bases with no gene match: 3. Germline CDR1 is MNHEY and CDR2 is SVGAGI. The CDR3 loop spans 13 amino acids.

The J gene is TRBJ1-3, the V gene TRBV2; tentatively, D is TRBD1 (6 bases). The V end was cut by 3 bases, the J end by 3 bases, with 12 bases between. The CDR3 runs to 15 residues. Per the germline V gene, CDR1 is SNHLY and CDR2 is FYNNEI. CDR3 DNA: TGTGCCAGCAGTGATTTACAGGGTTATGGAAACACCATATATTTT. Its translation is CASSDLQGYGNTIYF. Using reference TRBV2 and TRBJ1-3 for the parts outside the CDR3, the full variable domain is EPEVTQTPSHQVTQMGQEVILRCVPISNHLYFYWYRQILGQKVEFLVSFYNNEISEKSEIFDDQFSVERPDGSNFTLKIRSTKLEDSAMYFCASSDLQGYGNTIYFGEGSWLTVV.

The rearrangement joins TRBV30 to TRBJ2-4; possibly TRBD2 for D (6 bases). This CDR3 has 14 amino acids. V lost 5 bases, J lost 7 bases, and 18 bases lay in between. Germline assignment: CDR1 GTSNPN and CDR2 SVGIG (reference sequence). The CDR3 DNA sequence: TGTGCCTGGGCGCCCCCGGGAGTTGCGAACATTCAGTACTTC. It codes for CAWAPPGVANIQYF.

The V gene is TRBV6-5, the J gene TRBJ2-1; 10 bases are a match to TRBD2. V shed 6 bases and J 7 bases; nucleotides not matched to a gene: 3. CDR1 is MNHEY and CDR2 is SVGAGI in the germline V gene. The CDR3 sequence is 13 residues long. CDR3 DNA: TGTGCCAGCAGGAGCGGGGGGGTGAATGAGCAGTTCTTC. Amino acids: CASRSGGVNEQFF.

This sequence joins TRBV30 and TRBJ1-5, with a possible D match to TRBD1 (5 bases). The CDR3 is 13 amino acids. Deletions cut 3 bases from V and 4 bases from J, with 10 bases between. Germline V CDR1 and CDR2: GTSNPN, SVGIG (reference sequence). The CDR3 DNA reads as TGTGCCTGGAGCCTACAGGATAATCAGCCCCAGCATTTT. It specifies CAWSLQDNQPQHF.

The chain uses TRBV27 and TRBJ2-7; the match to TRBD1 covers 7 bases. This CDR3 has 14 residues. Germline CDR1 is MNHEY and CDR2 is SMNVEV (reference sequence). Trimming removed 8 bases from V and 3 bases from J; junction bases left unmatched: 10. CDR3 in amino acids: CASRYRGRDYEQYF. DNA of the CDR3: TGTGCCAGCCGTTACAGGGGCAGAGACTACGAGCAGTACTTC.

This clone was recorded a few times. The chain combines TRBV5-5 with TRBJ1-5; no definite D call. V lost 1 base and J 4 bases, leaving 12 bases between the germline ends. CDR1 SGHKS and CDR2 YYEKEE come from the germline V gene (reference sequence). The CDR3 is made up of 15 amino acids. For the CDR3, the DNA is TGTGCCAGCAGCTTGTTTCGGGGATCTAATCAGCCCCAGCATTTT. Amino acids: CASSLFRGSNQPQHF.

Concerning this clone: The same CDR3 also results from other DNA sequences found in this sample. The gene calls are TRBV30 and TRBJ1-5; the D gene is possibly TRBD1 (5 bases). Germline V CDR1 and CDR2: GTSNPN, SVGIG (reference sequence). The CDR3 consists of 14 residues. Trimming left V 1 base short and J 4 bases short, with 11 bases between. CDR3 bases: TGTGCCTGGAGTGGGGGTCAGGGTAATCAGCCCCAGCATTTT. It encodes CAWSGGQGNQPQHF.

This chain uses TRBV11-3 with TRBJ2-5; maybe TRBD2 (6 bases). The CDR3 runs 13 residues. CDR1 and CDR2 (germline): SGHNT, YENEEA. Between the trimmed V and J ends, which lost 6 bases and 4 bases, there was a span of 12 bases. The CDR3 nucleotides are TGTGCCAGCAGTCCGGGACTCAGAGAGACCCAGTACTTC. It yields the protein CASSPGLRETQYF.

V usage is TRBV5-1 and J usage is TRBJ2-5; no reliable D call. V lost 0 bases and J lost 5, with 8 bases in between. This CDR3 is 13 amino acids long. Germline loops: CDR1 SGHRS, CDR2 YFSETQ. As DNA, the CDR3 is TGCGCCAGCAGCTTGGGAACAGTCGAGACCCAGTACTTC. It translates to CASSLGTVETQYF.

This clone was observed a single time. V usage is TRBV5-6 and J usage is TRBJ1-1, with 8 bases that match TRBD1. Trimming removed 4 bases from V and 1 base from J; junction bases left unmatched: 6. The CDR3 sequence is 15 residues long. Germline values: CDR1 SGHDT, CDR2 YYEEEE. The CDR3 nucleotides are TGTGCCAGCAGCCCCAGGGGGACAGGGAACACTGAAGCTTTCTTT. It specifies CASSPRGTGNTEAFF.

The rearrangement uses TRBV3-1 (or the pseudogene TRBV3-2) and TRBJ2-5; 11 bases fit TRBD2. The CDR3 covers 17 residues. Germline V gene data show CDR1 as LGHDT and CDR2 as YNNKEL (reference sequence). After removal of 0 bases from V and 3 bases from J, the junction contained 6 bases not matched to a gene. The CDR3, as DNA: TGTGCCAGCAGCCAAGATTATAGCGGGGGGGTTAAAGAGACCCAGTACTTC. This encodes CASSQDYSGGVKETQYF.

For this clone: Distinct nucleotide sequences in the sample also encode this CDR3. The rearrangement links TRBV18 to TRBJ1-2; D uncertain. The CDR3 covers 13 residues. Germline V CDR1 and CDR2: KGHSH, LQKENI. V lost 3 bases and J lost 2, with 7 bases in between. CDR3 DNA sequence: TGTGCCAGCTCACCCGAGGGAAACTATGGCTACACCTTC. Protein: CASSPEGNYGYTF.

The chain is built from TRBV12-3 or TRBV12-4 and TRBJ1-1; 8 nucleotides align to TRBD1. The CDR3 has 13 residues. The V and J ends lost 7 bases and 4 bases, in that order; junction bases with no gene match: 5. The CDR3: CASMEQGGTEAFF. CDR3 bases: TGTGCCAGCATGGAACAGGGGGGCACTGAAGCTTTCTTT.

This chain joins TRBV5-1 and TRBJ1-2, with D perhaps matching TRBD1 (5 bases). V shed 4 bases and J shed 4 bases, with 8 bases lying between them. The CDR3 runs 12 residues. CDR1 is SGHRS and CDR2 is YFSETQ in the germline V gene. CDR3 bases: TGCGCCAGCAGCGCCGACAGCTATGGCTACACCTTC. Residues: CASSADSYGYTF. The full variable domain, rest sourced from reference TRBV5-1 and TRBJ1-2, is KAGVTQTPRYLIKTRGQQVTLSCSPISGHRSVSWYQQTPGQGLQFLFEYFSETQRNKGNFPGRFSGRQFSNSRSEMNVSTLELGDSALYLCASSADSYGYTFGSGTRLTVV.